The next 5 T cell receptor beta chains were all read from a single sample in a study of blood T cell repertoires in COVID-19. Assay used: immunoSEQ multiplex PCR; TCRdb lists only in-frame clones, some missing. The table lists roughly 140,000 clones, about nine tenths of them singletons. The sample was peripheral blood. Every receptor here comes from a human donor in a cohort sampled during active COVID-19.

This clone was seen once. The chain has TRBV7-9 and TRBJ1-6; D possibly corresponds to TRBD1 (5 bases). V lost 5 bases to trimming and J lost 7 bases, with 18 bases between them. This CDR3 is built from 16 residues. Germline CDR1 reads SEHNR; CDR2 reads FQNEAQ (reference sequence). CDR3: CASSHGGPSGNSPLHF. DNA of the CDR3: TGTGCCAGCAGCCACGGGGGACCGTCGGGAAATTCACCCCTCCACTTT.

The rearrangement uses TRBV7-2 and TRBJ2-1, with 11 bases identical to TRBD2. CDR1 and CDR2 from the germline V gene are SGHTA and FQGNSA. V gave up 1 base and J gave up 6 bases; unmatched junction bases: 5. The CDR3 contains 16 residues. As DNA, the CDR3 is TGTGCCAGCAGCTTAGAAGGTAGCGGGGGGGTCAATGAGCAGTTCTTC. It translates to CASSLEGSGGVNEQFF. Using reference TRBV7-2 and TRBJ2-1 for the parts outside the CDR3, the full variable domain is GAGVSQSPSNKVTEKGKDVELRCDPISGHTALYWYRQSLGQGLEFLIYFQGNSAPDKSGLPSDRFSAERTGGSVSTLTIQRTQQEDSAVYLCASSLEGSGGVNEQFFGPGTRLTVL.

V and J are TRBV6-2 or TRBV6-3 and TRBJ2-6; D is possibly TRBD2 (5 bases). CDR1 is MNHEY, CDR2 SVGEGT, per germline. The CDR3 is 14 residues long. V lost 0 bases, J lost 8 bases, and 8 bases lay in between. CDR3 loop: CASSYSAGSNVLTF. CDR3 coding DNA: TGTGCCAGCAGTTACTCGGCGGGCTCCAACGTCCTGACTTTC.

This rearrangement joins TRBV6-1 to TRBJ1-5; 8 bases map to TRBD1. The V segment lost 2 bases and the J segment 7 bases; nucleotides outside the gene matches: 7. Germline V gives CDR1 MNHNS, CDR2 SASEGT. The CDR3 length is 15 residues. CDR3 region: CASSEHPGQGQPQHF. The CDR3 DNA reads TGTGCCAGCAGTGAACATCCCGGACAGGGACAGCCCCAGCATTTT.

The chain combines TRBV9 with TRBJ1-1, with TRBD1 matching 8 bases. Losses at the gene ends were 0 bases for V and 3 bases for J; bases not matched to a gene: 13. Per the germline V gene, CDR1 is SGDLS and CDR2 is YYNGEE. The CDR3 totals 18 residues. CDR3 nucleotides: TGTGCCAGCAGCGTAGCGTCAGGGACAGGCACTCAGGACACTGAAGCTTTCTTT. Translated: CASSVASGTGTQDTEAFF.